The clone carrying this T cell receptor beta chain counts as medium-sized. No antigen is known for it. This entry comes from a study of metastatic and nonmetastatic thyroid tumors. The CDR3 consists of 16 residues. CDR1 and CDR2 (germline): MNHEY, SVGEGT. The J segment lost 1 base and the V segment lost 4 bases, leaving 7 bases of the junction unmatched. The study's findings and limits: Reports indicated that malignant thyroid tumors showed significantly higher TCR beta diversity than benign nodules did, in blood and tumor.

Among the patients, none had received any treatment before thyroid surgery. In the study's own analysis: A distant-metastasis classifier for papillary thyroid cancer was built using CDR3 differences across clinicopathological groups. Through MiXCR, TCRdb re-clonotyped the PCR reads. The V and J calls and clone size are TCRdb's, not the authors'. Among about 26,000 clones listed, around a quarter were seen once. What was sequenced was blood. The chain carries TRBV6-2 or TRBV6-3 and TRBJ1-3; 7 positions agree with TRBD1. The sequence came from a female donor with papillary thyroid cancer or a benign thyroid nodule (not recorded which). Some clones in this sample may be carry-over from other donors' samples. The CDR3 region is CASSLPRGKSGNTIYF. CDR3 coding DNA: TGTGCCAGCAGTTTACCCAGGGGGAAGTCTGGAAACACCATATATTTT.